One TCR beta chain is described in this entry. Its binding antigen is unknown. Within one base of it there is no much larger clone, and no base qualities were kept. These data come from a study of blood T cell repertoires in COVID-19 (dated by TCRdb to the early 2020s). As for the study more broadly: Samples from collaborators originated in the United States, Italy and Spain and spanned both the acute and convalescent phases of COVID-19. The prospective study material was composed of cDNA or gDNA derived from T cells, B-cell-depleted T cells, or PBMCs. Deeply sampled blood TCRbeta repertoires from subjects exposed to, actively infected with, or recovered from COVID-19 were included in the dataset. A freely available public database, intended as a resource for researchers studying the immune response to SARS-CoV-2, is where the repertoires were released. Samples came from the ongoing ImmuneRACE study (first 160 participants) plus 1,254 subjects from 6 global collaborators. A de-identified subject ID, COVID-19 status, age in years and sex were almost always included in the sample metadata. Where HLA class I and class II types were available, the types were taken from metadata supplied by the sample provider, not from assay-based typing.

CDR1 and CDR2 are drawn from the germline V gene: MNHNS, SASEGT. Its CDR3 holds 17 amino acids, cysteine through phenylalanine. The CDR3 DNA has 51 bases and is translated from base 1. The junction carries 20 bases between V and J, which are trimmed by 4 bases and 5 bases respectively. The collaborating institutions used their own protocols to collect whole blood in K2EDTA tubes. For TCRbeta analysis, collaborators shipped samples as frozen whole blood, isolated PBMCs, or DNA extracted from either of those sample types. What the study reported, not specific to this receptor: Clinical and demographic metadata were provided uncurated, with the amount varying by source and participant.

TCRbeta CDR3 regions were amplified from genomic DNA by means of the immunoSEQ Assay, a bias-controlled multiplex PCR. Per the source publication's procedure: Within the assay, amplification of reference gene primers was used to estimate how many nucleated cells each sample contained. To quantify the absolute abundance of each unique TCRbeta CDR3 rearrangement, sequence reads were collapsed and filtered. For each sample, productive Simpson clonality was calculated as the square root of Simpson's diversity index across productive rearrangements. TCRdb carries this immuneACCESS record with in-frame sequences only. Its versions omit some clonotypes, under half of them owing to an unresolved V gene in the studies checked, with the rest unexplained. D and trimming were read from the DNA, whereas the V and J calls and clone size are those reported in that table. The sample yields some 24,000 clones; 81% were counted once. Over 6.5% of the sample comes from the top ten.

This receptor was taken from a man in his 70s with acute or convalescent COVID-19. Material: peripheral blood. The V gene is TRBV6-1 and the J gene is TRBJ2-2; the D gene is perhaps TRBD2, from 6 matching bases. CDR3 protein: CASSVGLSYAGTGELFF. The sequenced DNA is TGTGCCAGCAGTGTAGGACTGTCTTATGCGGGGACCGGGGAGCTGTTTTTT.